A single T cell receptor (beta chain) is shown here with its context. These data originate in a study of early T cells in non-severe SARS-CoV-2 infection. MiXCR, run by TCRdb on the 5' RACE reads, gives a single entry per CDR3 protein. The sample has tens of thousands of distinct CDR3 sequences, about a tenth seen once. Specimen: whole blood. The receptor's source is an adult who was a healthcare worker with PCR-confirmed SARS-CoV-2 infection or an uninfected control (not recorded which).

CDR3 in DNA: TGTGCCAGCAGCCCGGACACGACAGGGATGTATGGCTACACCTTC. Protein product: CASSPDTTGMYGYTF. The rearrangement links TRBV11-2 to TRBJ1-2; 7 nucleotides align to TRBD1. The CDR3 sequence is 15 residues long. V shed 5 bases, J shed 5 bases, and the junction held 11 bases outside the gene matches. Germline CDR1 reads SGHAT; CDR2 reads FQNNGV.